This TCR beta chain originates from a study of sequential checkpoint blockade in melanoma. As for the study in general: Arm A got nivolumab then ipilimumab; arm B the reverse, 1:1.

Treatment noted: randomized to nivolumab then ipilimumab (arm A) or the reverse (arm B). Profiled with immunoSEQ multiplex PCR; TCRdb holds only in-frame clones, not every one. The repertoire holds over 9,000 clones, with 55% to 85% as singletons. V was pared by 7 bases and J by 2 bases, with 5 bases between. Germline values: CDR1 SNHLY, CDR2 FYNNEI. The CDR3 consists of 11 residues. The TCR comes from a human donor with melanoma. The V and J genes are TRBV2 and TRBJ1-2; no definite D call. The sample was CD8+ T cells sorted from blood (inferred from file names), taken from a patient given nivolumab and ipilimumab in sequence. CDR3 sequence (DNA): TGTGCCAGCATCAGAAACTATGGCTACACCTTC. Its protein is CASIRNYGYTF.